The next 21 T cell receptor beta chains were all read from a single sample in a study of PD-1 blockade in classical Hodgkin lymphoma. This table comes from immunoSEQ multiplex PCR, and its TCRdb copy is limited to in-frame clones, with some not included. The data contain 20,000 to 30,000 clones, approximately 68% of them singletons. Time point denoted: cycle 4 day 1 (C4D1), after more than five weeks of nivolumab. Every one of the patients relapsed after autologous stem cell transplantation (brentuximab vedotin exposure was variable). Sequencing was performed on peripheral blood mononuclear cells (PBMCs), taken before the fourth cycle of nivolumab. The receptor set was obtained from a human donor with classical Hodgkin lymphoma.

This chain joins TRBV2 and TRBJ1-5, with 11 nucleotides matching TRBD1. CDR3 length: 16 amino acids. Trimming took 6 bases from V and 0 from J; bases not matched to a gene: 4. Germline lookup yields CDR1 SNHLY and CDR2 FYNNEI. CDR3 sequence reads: CASSGDRGISNQPQHF. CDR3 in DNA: TGTGCCAGCAGCGGGGACAGGGGGATTAGCAATCAGCCCCAGCATTTT. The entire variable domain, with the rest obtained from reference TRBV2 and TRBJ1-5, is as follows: EPEVTQTPSHQVTQMGQEVILRCVPISNHLYFYWYRQILGQKVEFLVSFYNNEISEKSEIFDDQFSVERPDGSNFTLKIRSTKLEDSAMYFCASSGDRGISNQPQHFGDGTRLSIL.

The CDR3 protein is CASSLSLTGVANEKLFF. In DNA form, the CDR3 reads TGTGCCAGCAGCTTGTCATTGACGGGGGTAGCTAATGAAAAACTGTTTTTT. This chain joins TRBV5-8 and TRBJ1-4; a possible D gene is TRBD1 (5 bases). The CDR3 runs to 17 residues. Germline V CDR1 and CDR2: SGHTS, YDEGEE. Trimming pared 1 base from V and 3 bases from J, leaving 16 bases between. The full variable domain, with the rest looked up from reference TRBV5-8 and TRBJ1-4, is EAGVTQSPTHLIKTRGQQATLRCSPISGHTSVYWYQQALGLGLQFLLWYDEGEERNRGNFPPRFSGRQFPNYSSELNVNALELEDSALYLCASSLSLTGVANEKLFFGSGTQLSVL.

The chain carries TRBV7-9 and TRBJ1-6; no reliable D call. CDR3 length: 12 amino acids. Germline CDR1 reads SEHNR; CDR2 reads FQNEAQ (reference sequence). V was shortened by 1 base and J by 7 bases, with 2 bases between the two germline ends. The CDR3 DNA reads TGTGCCAGCAGCTTAGTGAATTCACCCCTCCACTTT. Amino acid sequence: CASSLVNSPLHF.

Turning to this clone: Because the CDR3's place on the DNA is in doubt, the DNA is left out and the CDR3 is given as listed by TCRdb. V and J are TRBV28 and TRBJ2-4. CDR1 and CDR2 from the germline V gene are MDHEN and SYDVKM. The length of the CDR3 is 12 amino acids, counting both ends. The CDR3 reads CASSFGEGATDF.

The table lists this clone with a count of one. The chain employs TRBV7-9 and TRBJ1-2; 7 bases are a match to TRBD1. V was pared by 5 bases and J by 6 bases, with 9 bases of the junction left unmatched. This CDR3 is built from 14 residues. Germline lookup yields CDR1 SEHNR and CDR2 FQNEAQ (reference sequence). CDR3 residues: CASSLRTGPDGYTF. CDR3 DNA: TGTGCCAGCAGCCTCCGGACAGGACCTGATGGCTACACCTTC. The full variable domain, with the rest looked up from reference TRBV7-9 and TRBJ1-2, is DTGVSQNPRHKITKRGQNVTFRCDPISEHNRLYWYRQTLGQGPEFLTYFQNEAQLEKSRLLSDRFSAERPKGSFSTLEIQRTEQGDSAMYLCASSLRTGPDGYTFGSGTRLTVV.

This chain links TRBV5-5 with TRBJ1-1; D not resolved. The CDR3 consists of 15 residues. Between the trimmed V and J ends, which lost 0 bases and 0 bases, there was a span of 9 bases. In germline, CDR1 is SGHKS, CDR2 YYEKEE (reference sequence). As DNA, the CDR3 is TGTGCCAGCAGCTTGGCCCGGTCCCTGAACACTGAAGCTTTCTTT. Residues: CASSLARSLNTEAFF.

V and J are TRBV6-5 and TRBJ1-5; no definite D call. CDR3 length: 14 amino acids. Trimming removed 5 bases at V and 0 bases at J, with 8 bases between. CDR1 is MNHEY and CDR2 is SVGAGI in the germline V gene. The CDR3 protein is CASSPEGSNQPQHF. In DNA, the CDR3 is TGTGCCAGCAGTCCTGAGGGTAGCAATCAGCCCCAGCATTTT.

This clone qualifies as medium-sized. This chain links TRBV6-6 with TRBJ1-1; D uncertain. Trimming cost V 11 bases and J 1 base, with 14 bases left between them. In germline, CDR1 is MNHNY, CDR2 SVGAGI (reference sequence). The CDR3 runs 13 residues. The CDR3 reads CAGERQPNTEAFF. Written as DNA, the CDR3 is TGTGCCGGCGAGAGGCAGCCGAACACTGAAGCTTTCTTT.

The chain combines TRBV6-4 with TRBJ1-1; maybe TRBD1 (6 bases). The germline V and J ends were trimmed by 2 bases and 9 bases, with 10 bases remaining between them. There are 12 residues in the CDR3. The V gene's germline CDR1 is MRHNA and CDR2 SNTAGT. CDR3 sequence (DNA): TGTGCCAGCAGTGACAGGCAGGGGAAAGCTTTCTTT. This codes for CASSDRQGKAFF.

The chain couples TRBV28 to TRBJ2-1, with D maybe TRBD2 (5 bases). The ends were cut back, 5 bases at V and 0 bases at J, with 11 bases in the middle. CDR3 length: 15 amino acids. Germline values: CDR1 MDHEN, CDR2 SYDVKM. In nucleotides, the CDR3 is TGTGCCAGCAGTGAGCGGTTCAGCTCCTACAATGAGCAGTTCTTC. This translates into CASSERFSSYNEQFF.

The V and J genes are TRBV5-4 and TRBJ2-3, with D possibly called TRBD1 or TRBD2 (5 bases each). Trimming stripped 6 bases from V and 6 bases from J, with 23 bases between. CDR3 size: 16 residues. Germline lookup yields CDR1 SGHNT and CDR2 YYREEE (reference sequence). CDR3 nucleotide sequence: TGTGCCAGCACCCCGGGGACGCGCTCCCCGTCGGATACGCAGTATTTT. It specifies CASTPGTRSPSDTQYF.

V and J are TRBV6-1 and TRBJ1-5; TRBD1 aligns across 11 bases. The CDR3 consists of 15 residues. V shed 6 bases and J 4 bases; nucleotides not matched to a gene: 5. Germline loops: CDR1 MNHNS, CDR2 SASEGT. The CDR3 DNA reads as TGTGCCAGCAGCGTCGGACAGGGGGCTAATCAGCCCCAGCATTTT. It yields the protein CASSVGQGANQPQHF.

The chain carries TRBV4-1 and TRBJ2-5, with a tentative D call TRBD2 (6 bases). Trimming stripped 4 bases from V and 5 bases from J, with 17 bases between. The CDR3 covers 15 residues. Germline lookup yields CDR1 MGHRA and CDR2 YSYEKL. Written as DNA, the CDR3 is TGCGCCAGCAGCCCCGGGCCTACCGGAGGGGAGACCCAGTACTTC. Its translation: CASSPGPTGGETQYF.

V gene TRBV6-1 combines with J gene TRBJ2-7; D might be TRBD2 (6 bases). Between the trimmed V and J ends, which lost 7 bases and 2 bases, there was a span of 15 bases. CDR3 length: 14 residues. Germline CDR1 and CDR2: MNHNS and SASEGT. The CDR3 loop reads CASTPRGGTYEQYF. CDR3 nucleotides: TGTGCCAGCACCCCCCGGGGAGGTACCTACGAGCAGTACTTC.

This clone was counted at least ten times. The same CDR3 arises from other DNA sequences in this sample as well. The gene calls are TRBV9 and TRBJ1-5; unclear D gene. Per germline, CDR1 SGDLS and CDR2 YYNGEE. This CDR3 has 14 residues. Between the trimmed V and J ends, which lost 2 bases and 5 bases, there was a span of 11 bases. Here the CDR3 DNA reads TGTGCCAGCAGCGTGACGGACGGGGATCAGCCCCAGCATTTT. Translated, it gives CASSVTDGDQPQHF.

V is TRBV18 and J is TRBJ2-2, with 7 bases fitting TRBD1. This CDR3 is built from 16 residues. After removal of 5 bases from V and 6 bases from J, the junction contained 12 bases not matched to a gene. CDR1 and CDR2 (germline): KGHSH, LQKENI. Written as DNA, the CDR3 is TGTGCCAGCTCAGTAGAACAGGGGATCGTATCCGGGGAGCTGTTTTTT. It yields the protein CASSVEQGIVSGELFF.

CDR3 amino acids: CASTQRLNTGELFF. The CDR3 nucleotides read TGTGCCAGTACGCAACGGCTGAACACCGGGGAGCTGTTTTTT. This chain joins TRBV19 and TRBJ2-2; D uncertain. This CDR3 spans 14 amino acids. Looked up from germline, CDR1 is LNHDA and CDR2 is SQIVND (reference sequence). Trimming removed 7 bases at V and 1 base at J, with 10 bases between. Complete variable domain (other parts from reference TRBV19 and TRBJ2-2): DGGITQSPKYLFRKEGQNVTLSCEQNLNHDAMYWYRQDPGQGLRLIYYSQIVNDFQKGDIAEGYSVSREKKESFPLTVTSAQKNPTAFYLCASTQRLNTGELFFGEGSRLTVL.

The CDR3 region is CASRTGEAGYTF. CDR3 nucleotides: TGTGCCAGCAGAACAGGGGAAGCTGGCTACACCTTC. The chain links TRBV6-5 to TRBJ1-2; TRBD1 agrees at 7 bases. CDR3 length: 12 residues. The junction had 5 bases not matched to a gene; V was cut back by 6 bases and J by 7 bases. Germline V gives CDR1 MNHEY, CDR2 SVGAGI.

This CDR3 reads CASSLLAGDTDTQYF. CDR3 sequence (DNA): TGTGCCAGCAGCTTGCTAGCGGGGGACACAGATACGCAGTATTTT. This chain uses TRBV5-6 with TRBJ2-3, with TRBD2 matching over 10 bases. Trimming took 1 base from V and 2 from J; bases not matched to a gene: 1. The CDR3 is made up of 15 amino acids. Germline lookup yields CDR1 SGHDT and CDR2 YYEEEE.

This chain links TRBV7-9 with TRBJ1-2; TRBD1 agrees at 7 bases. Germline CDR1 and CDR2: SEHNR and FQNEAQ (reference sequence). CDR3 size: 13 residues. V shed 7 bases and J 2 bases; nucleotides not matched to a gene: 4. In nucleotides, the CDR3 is TGTGCCAGCACCCCGACAGGGAACTATGGCTACACCTTC. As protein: CASTPTGNYGYTF.

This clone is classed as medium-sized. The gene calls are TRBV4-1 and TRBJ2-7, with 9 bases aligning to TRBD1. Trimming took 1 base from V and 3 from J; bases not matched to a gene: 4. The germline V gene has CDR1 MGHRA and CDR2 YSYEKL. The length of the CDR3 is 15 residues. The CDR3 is CASSQGSGQGYEQYV. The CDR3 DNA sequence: TGCGCCAGCAGCCAAGGGTCGGGACAGGGCTACGAGCAGTACGTC.